Listed below are T cell receptor beta chains from one sample, sequenced in a study of blood T cell repertoires in COVID-19. TCRdb's copy holds only in-frame clones and misses some; the assay was immunoSEQ multiplex PCR. The table records over 150,000 clones, 85% to 90% of them present only once. Sequencing was carried out using peripheral blood. All receptors come from a woman at least 80 years old with COVID-19, enrolled during active disease. Both conserved end residues are trimmed from each CDR3. D genes are given only for firm matches.

v_gene,d_gene,CDR3aa
TRBV27,TRBD1,ASSSTPTGTGGGQY
TRBV10-3,-,AISGTDYEQY
TRBV7-3,-,ASSLTGGLWNSPLH
TRBV6-1,TRBD1,ASSATGQPPNEKLF
TRBV19,-,ASSIGSLRGPEAF
TRBV4-2,TRBD2,ASSQGLAGGKETQY
TRBV4-2,-,ASSLRGGAYNEQF
TRBV2,-,ASSEWTVNEKLF
TRBV18,TRBD2,ASSLGLAGARQY
TRBV10-3,-,AISGRGGQGDEQF
TRBV7-2,-,ASSLGQGEGNTIY
TRBV2,-,ASRKKGVIREKLF
TRBV15,TRBD2,ATNTLAGGQETQY
TRBV5-4,TRBD2,ASSLDASGRLNTQY
TRBV19,-,ASSIGSSGGQRLH
TRBV20-1,TRBD2,SASALAGGPRADTQY
TRBV2,TRBD1,ASSLVGQGTGELF
TRBV27,-,ASSLGTRSRSGANVLT
TRBV5-6,-,ASSREPAGLFYEQY
TRBV19,TRBD1,ASSSQGVTEAF
TRBV19,-,ASSTAERMPQH
TRBV20-1,-,SASQGSGSYEQY
TRBV9,-,ASSVDPPGVMNTEAF
TRBV5-1,-,ASSWDFSTDTQY
TRBV5-1,TRBD2,ASSLLGLAGGTDTQY
TRBV28,-,ASGGSPNYGYT
TRBV27,-,ASSTGGPNSPLH
TRBV29-1,TRBD2,SASEAGEGEQY
TRBV9,TRBD2,ASSVTSGRGDTQY
TRBV5-8,-,ASSPSAAYNEQF